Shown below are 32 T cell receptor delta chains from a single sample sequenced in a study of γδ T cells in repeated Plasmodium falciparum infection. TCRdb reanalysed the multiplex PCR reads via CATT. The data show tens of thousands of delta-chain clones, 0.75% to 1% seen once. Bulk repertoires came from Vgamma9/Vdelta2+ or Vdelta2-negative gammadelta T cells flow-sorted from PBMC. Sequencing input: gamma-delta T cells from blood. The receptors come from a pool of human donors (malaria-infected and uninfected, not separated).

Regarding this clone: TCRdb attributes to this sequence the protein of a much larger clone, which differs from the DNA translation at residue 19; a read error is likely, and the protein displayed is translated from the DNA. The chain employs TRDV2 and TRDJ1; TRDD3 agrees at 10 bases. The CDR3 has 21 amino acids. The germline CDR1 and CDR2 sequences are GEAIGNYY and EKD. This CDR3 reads CACDTVSPPTVLGDHTDKFIF. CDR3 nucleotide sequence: TGTGCCTGTGACACCGTCTCACCTCCGACCGTACTGGGGGATCACACCGATAAATTCATCTTT.

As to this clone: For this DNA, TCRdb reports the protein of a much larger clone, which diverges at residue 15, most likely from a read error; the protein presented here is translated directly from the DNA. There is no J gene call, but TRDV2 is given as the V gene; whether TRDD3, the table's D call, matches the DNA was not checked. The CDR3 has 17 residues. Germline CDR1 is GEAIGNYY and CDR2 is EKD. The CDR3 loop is CACDGPVGGYAADKPIF. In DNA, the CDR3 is TGTGCCTGTGACGGTCCTGTGGGGGGATACGCTGCCGATAAACCCATCTTT.

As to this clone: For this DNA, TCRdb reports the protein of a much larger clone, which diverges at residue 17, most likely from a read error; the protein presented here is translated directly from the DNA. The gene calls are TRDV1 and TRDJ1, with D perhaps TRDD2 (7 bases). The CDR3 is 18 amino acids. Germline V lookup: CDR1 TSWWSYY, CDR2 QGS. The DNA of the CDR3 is TGTGCTCTTGGGGACCCATTCCTACGTCGGGGGACCACCGATAAACTCACCTTT. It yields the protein CALGDPFLRRGTTDKLTF.

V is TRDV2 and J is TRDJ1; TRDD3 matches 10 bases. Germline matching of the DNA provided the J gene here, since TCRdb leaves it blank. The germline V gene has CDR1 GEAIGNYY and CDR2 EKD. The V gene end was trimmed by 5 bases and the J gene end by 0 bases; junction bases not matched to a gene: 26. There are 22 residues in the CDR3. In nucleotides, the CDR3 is TGTGCCTGTGCCAGGGTCGGGACTGGTATGGTTCTGGGGGATAAGTACACCGATAAACTCATCTTT. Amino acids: CACARVGTGMVLGDKYTDKLIF.

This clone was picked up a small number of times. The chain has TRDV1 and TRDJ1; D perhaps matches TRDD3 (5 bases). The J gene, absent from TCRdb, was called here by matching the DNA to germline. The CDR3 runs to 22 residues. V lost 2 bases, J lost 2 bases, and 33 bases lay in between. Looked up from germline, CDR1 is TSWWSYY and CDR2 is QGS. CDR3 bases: TGTGCTCTTGGGGAATCAACGTCTACGAGTACTGAGGGAGTCGTGGGGACCGATAAACTCATCTTT. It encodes CALGESTSTSTEGVVGTDKLIF.

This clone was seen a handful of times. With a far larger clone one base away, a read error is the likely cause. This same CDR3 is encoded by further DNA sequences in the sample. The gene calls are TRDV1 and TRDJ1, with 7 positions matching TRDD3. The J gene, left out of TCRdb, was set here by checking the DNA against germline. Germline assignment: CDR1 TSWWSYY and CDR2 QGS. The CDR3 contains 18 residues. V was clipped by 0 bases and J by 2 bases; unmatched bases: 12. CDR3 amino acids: CALGELRPIWGYTDKLIF. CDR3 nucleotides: TGTGCTCTTGGGGAACTTCGCCCAATCTGGGGGTATACCGATAAACTCATCTTT.

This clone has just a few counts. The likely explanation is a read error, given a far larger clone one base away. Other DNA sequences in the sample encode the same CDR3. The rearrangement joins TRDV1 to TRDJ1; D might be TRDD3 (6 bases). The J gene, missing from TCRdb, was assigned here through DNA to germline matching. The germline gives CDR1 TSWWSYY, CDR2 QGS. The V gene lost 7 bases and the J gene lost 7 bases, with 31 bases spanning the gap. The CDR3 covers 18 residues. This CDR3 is CALEFSGLGTPAKTKLIF. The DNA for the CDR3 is TGTGCTCTTGAGTTTTCCGGCCTGGGGACTCCAGCGAAGACTAAACTCATCTTT.

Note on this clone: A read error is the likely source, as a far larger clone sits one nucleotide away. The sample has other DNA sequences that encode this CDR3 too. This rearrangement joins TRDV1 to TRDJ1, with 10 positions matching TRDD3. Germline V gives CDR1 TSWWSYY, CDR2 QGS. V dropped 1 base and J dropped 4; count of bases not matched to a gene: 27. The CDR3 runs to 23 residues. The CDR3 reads CALGEPLFSTRAGGYANSDKLIF. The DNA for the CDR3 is TGTGCTCTTGGGGAACCGCTTTTTTCTACGCGCGCCGGGGGATACGCGAATAGCGATAAACTCATCTTT.

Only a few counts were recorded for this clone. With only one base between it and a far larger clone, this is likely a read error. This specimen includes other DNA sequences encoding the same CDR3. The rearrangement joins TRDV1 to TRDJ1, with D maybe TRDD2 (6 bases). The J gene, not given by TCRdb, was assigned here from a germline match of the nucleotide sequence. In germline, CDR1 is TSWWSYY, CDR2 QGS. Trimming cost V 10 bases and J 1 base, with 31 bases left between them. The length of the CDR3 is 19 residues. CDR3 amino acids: CAPQGPFPPSYEATDKLIF. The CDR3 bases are TGTGCTCCGCAGGGCCCCTTCCCTCCATCGTACGAGGCCACCGATAAACTCATCTTT.

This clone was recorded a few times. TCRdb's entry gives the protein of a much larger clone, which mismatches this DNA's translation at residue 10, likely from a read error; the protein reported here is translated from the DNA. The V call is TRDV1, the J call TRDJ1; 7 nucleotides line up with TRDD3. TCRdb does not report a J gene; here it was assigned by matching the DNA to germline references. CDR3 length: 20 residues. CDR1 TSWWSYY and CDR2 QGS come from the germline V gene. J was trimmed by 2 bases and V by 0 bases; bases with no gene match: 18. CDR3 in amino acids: CALGELNPNCWGWRTDKLIF. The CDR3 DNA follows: TGTGCTCTTGGGGAACTAAATCCCAACTGCTGGGGGTGGAGAACCGATAAACTCATCTTT.

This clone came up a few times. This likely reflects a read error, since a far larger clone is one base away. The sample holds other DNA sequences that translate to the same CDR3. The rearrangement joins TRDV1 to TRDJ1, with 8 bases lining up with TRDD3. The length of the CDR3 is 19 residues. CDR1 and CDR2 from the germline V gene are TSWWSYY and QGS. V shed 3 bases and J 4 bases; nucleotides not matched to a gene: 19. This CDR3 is CALGDGTSPGLGEYDKLIF. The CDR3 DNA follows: TGTGCTCTTGGGGATGGGACCTCCCCTGGGCTGGGGGAGTACGATAAACTCATCTTT.

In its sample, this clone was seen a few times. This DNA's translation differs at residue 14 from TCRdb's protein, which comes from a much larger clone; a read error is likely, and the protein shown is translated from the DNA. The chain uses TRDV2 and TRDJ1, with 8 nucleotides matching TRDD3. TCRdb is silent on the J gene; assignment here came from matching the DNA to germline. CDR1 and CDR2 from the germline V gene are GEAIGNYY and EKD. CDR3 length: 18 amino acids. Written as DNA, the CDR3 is TGTGCCTGTGACACCATCCTGGGGGACCCCCGGTACACCGGTAAACTCATCTTT. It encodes CACDTILGDPRYTGKLIF.

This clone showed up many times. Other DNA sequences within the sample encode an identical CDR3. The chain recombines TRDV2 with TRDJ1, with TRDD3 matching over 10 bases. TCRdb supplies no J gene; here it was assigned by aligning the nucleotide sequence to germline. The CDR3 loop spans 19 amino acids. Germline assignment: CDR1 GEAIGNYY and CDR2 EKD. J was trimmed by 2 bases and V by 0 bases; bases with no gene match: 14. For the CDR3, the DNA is TGTGCCTGTGACACCATCCCCACTCGTACTGGGGGATTAACCGATAAACTCATCTTT. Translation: CACDTIPTRTGGLTDKLIF.

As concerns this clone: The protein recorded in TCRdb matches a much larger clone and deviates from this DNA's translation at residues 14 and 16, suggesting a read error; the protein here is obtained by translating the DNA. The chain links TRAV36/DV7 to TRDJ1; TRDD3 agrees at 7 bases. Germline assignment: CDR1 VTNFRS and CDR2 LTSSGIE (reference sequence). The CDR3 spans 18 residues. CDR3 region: CAVMRPGDKGPYTGKPIF. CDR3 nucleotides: TGTGCTGTGATGCGTCCCGGGGATAAGGGGCCGTACACCGGTAAACCCATCTTT.

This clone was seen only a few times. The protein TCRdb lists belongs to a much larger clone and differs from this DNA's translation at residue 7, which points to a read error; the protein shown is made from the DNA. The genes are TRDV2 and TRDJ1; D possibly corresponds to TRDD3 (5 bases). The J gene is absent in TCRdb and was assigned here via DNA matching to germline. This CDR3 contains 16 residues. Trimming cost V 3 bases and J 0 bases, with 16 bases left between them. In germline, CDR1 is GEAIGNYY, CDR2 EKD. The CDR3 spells CACDPLEDKYTDKLIF. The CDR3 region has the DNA TGTGCCTGTGACCCTCTGGAGGATAAGTACACCGATAAACTCATCTTT.

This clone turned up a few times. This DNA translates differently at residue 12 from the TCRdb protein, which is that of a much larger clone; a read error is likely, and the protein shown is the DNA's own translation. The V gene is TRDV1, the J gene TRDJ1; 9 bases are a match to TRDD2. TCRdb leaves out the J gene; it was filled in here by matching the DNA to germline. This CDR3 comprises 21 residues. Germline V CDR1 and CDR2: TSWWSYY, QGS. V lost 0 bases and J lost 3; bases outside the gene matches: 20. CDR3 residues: CALGELANLPTPTVGSDKLIF. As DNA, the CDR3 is TGTGCTCTTGGGGAACTAGCCAACCTTCCTACGCCAACGGTTGGATCCGATAAACTCATCTTT.

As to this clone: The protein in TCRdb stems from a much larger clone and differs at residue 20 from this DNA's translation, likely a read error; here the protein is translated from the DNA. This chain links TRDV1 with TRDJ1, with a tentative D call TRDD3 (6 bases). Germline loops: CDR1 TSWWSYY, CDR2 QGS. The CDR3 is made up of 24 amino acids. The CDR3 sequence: CALGTLRRGAIPVSVLGDTGKLIF. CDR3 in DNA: TGTGCTCTTGGGACCCTCCGGAGGGGGGCAATTCCTGTTTCTGTACTGGGTGACACCGGTAAACTCATCTTT.

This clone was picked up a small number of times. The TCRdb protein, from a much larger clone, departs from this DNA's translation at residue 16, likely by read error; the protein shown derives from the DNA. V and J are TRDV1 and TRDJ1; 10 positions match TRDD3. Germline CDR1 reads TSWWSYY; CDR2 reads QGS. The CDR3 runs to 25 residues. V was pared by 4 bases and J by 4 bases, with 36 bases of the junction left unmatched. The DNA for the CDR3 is TGTGCTCTTGGGGTCCAGCCGTTTCCAGTCCGAGTACTGGGGGATCGGGACCAACGGGTCGATAAACTCATCTTT. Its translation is CALGVQPFPVRVLGDRDQRVDKLIF.

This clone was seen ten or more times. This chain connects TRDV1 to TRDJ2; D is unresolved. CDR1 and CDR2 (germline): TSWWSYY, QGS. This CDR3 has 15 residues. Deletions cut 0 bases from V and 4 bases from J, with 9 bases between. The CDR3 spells CALGELPTRTAQLFF. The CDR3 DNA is TGTGCTCTTGGGGAACTTCCGACCAGGACAGCACAACTCTTCTTT.

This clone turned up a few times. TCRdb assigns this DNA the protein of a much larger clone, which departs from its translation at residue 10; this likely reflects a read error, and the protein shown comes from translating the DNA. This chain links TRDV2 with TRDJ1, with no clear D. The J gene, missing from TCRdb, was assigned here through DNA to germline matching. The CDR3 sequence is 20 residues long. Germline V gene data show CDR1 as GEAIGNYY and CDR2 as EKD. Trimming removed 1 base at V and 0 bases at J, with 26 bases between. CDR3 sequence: CACDTRFHFVPQTYTDKLIF. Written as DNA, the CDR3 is TGTGCCTGTGACACGCGGTTTCATTTTGTGCCGCAGACGTACACCGATAAACTCATCTTT.

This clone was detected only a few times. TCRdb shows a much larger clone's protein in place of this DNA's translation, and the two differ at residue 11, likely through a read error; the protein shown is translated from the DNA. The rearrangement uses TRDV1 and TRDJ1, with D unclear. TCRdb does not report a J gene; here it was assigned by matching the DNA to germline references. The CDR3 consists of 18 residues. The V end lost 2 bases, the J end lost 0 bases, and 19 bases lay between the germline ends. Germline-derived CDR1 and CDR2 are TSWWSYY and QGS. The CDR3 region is CALGEALGVEKHTDKLIF. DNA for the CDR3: TGTGCTCTTGGGGAAGCCCTAGGGGTGGAGAAACACACCGATAAACTCATCTTT.

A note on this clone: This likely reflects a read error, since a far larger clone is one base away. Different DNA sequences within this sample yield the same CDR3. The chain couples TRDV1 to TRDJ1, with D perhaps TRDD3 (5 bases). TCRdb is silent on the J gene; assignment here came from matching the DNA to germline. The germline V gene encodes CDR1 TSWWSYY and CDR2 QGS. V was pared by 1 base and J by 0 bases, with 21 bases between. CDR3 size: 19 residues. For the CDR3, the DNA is TGTGCTCTTGGGGAACCTCTCGTCTTAGGGGAACTCAACACCGATAAACTCATCTTT. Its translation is CALGEPLVLGELNTDKLIF.

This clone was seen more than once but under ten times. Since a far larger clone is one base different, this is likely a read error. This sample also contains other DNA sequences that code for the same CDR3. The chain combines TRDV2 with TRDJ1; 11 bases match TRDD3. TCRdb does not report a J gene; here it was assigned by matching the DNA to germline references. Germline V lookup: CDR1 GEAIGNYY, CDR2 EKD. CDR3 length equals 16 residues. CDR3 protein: CACDRLGDMYTDKLIF. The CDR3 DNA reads TGTGCCTGTGACAGACTGGGGGATATGTACACTGATAAACTCATCTTT.

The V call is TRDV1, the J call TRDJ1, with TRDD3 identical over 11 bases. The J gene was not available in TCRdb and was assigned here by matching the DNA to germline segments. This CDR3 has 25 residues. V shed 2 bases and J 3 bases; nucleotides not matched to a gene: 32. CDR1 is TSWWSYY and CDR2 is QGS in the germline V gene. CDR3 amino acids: CALGEAKGLLGTQTILGDRADKLIF. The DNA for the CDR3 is TGTGCTCTTGGGGAAGCTAAAGGTCTCCTGGGTACACAGACGATACTGGGGGATAGGGCCGATAAACTCATCTTT.

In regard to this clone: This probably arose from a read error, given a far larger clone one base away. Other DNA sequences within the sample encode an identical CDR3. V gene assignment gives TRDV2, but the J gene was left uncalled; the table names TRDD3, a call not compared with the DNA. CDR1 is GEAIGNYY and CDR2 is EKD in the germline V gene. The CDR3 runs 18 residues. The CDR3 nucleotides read TGTGCCTGTGACACCGGGAAGTTACTGGGGGATACGCCCGATAAACTCATTTTT. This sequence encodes CACDTGKLLGDTPDKLIF.

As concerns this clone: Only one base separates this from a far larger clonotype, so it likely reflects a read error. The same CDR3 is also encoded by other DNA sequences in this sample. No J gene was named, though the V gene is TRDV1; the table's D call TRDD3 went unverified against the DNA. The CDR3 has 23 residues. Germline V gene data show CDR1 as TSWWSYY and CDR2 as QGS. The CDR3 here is CALGDPIITPLRGVHLYTDKLIF. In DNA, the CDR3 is TGTGCTCTTGGGGACCCAATCATCACCCCCCTCAGGGGGGTACACCTGTACACCGATAAGCTCATCTTT.

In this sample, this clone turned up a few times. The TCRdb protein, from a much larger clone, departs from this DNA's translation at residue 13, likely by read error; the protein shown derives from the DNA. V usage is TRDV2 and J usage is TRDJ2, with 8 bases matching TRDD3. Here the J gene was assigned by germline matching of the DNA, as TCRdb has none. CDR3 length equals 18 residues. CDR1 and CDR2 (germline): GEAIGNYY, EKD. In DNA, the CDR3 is TGTGCCTGTGACACCGTGGGGGATGCCTTAGCTTTGGCAGCACAACTCTTCTTT. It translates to CACDTVGDALALAAQLFF.

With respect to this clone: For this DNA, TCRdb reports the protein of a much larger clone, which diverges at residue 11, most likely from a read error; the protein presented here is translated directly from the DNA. The CDR3 sequence: CACDPLTGGYTDTDKLIF. The CDR3 DNA reads TGTGCCTGTGACCCTTTGACTGGGGGATACACTGACACCGATAAACTCATCTTT. J is TRDJ1 and V is TRDV2; TRDD3 agrees at 12 bases. The J gene, left out of TCRdb, was set here by checking the DNA against germline. With V trimmed by 3 bases and J by 0 bases, 10 bases remained unmatched. The CDR3 is 18 amino acids. CDR1 and CDR2 (germline): GEAIGNYY, EKD.

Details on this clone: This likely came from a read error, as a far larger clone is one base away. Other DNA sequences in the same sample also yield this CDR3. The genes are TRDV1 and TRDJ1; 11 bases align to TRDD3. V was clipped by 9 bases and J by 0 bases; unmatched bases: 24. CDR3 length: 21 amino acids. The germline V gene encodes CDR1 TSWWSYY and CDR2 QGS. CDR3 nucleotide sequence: TGTGCTCTCCGTCGTCTAATCTGGGGGATACAGGGAGGCCAGTACACCGATAAACTCATCTTT. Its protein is CALRRLIWGIQGGQYTDKLIF.

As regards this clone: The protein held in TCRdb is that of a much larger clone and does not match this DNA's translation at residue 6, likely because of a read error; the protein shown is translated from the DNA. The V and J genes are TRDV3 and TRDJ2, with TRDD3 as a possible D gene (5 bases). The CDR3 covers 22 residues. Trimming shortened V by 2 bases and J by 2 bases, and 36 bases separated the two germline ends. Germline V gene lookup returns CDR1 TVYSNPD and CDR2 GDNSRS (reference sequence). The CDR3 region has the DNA TGTGCCTTTCGAACCTGGTCAGTAGGGAGATTGGGGTACGATCGATTGACAGCACAACTCTTCTTT. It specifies CAFRTWSVGRLGYDRLTAQLFF.

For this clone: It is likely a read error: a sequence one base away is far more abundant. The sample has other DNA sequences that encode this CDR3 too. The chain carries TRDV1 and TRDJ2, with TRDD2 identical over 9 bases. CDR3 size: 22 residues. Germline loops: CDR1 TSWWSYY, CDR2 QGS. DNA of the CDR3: TGTGCCCTTGGGGAACCTCCTTCCTACCCCGGGGAGGGGGATCCTAGGTCAGCACAACTCTTCTTT. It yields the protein CALGEPPSYPGEGDPRSAQLFF.

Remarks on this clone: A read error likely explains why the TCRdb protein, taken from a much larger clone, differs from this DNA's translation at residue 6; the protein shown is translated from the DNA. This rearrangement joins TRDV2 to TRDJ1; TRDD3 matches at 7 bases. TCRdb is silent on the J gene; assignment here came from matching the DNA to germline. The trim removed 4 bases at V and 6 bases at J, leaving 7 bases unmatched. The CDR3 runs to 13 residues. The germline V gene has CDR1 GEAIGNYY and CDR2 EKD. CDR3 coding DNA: TGTGCCTGTGATTTACCGGGGGATCATAAACTCATCTTT. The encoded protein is CACDLPGDHKLIF.